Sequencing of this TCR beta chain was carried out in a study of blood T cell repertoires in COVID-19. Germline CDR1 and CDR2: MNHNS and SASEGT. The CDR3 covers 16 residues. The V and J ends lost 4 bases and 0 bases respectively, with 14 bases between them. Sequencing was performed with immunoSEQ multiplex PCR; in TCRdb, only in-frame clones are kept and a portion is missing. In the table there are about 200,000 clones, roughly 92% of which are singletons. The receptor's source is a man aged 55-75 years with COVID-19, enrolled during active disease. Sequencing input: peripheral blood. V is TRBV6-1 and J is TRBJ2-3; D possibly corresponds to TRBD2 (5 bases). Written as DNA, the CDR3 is TGTGCCAGCAGTGTGAGGGCGGAACCTAGCACAGATACGCAGTATTTT. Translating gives CASSVRAEPSTDTQYF.